These T cell receptor beta chains were read from a single sample in a study of blood T cell repertoires in COVID-19. Clones were sequenced by immunoSEQ multiplex PCR, and TCRdb holds only the in-frame ones, with some missing. The table lists about 260,000 clones, about nine tenths of them singletons. Sequences were obtained from peripheral blood. Every receptor here comes from a man aged 35-49 years who had recovered from COVID-19. Each CDR3 is given with its conserved first and last residue. Each record gives: D gene, clone size, V gene, J gene, CDR3 protein, CDR3 DNA. A D gene is named only where the DNA matches it firmly. Rows give clone size only sometimes, using once, few, many, or a class for an expanded clone.

D: TRBD2; size: few; V: TRBV7-2; J: TRBJ2-2; CDR3: CASSRLAGAGELFF; DNA: TGTGCCAGCAGTCGACTAGCGGGGGCCGGGGAGCTGTTTTTT
D: TRBD2; size: NA; V: TRBV2; J: TRBJ2-1; CDR3: CASSEAKGLATTQFYNEQFF; DNA: TGTGCCAGCAGTGAAGCGAAGGGACTAGCGACAACCCAATTTTACAATGAGCAGTTCTTC
D: TRBD1; size: NA; V: TRBV7-6; J: TRBJ1-4; CDR3: CASSPKTGTDNEKLFF; DNA: TGTGCCAGCAGCCCCAAAACCGGGACAGATAATGAAAAACTGTTTTTT
D: NA; size: NA; V: TRBV5-1; J: TRBJ2-7; CDR3: CASSLALEGLYEQYF; DNA: TGCGCCAGCAGCTTGGCCTTGGAGGGCCTCTACGAGCAGTACTTC
D: NA; size: NA; V: TRBV19; J: TRBJ1-5; CDR3: CASMGLEGFNQPQHF; DNA: TGTGCCAGTATGGGCTTGGAGGGATTCAATCAGCCCCAGCATTTT
D: NA; size: once; V: TRBV7-9; J: TRBJ2-7; CDR3: CASSLARGSEQYF; DNA: TGTGCCAGCAGCTTAGCGCGGGGAAGCGAGCAGTACTTC
D: NA; size: NA; V: TRBV15; J: TRBJ2-2; CDR3: CATSRDRAGTGELFF; DNA: TGTGCCACCAGCAGAGATAGGGCAGGGACCGGGGAGCTGTTTTTT
D: NA; size: NA; V: TRBV7-2; J: TRBJ1-2; CDR3: CASSEDPSNFYGYTF; DNA: TGTGCCAGCAGCGAGGATCCCTCTAACTTCTATGGCTACACCTTC
D: NA; size: NA; V: TRBV4-3; J: TRBJ2-2; CDR3: CASSQGSSSGELFF; DNA: TGCGCCAGCAGCCAAGGGTCTAGTTCAGGGGAGCTGTTTTTT
D: TRBD1; size: once; V: TRBV7-9; J: TRBJ2-7; CDR3: CASSLEAGGAEQYF; DNA: TGTGCCAGCAGCTTAGAGGCAGGGGGCGCCGAGCAGTACTTC
D: NA; size: NA; V: TRBV3-1/TRBV3-2; J: TRBJ1-5; CDR3: CASSQTAGQRNQPQHF; DNA: TGTGCCAGCAGCCAAACGGCTGGACAGAGAAATCAGCCCCAGCATTTT
D: TRBD1; size: NA; V: TRBV3-1/TRBV3-2; J: TRBJ2-1; CDR3: CASGPGTGPYNEQFF; DNA: TGTGCCAGCGGCCCCGGGACAGGGCCCTACAATGAGCAGTTCTTC
D: TRBD1; size: NA; V: TRBV25-1; J: TRBJ2-1; CDR3: CASSHGQGGANEQFF; DNA: TGTGCCAGCAGTCATGGACAGGGTGGGGCGAATGAGCAGTTCTTC
D: NA; size: NA; V: TRBV5-1; J: TRBJ2-5; CDR3: CASSLTGTLSRETQYF; DNA: TGCGCCAGCAGTTTGACCGGGACACTGTCAAGAGAGACCCAGTACTTC
D: NA; size: NA; V: TRBV4-3; J: TRBJ2-3; CDR3: CASSPSLGAITDTQYF; DNA: TGCGCCAGCAGCCCGTCCTTGGGGGCCATTACAGATACGCAGTATTTT
D: NA; size: NA; V: TRBV5-1; J: TRBJ1-3; CDR3: CASSAEGQGTIYF; DNA: TGCGCCAGCAGCGCGGAAGGGCAGGGCACCATATATTTT
D: TRBD1; size: few; V: TRBV7-2; J: TRBJ2-1; CDR3: CASRGTGAWNEQFF; DNA: TGTGCCAGCAGGGGGACAGGGGCTTGGAATGAGCAGTTCTTC
D: NA; size: NA; V: TRBV5-1; J: TRBJ1-1; CDR3: CASSTRTSGNTEAFF; DNA: TGCGCCAGCAGCACACGAACAAGTGGTAACACTGAAGCTTTCTTT
D: NA; size: once; V: TRBV4-1; J: TRBJ2-3; CDR3: CASSQNPQGTGFRTDTQYF; DNA: TGCGCCAGCAGCCAAAACCCCCAGGGGACGGGGTTTCGCACAGATACGCAGTATTTT
D: NA; size: NA; V: TRBV27; J: TRBJ1-5; CDR3: CASSLSSRHRTRQPQHF; DNA: TGTGCCAGCAGTTTATCGTCCCGACACAGGACCCGTCAGCCCCAGCATTTT
D: NA; size: NA; V: TRBV29-1; J: TRBJ2-6; CDR3: CSVEEGGSGANVLTF; DNA: TGCAGCGTTGAAGAGGGGGGCTCTGGGGCCAACGTCCTGACTTTC
D: TRBD2; size: NA; V: TRBV6-5; J: TRBJ2-7; CDR3: CASMRDGLAGGEQYF; DNA: TGTGCCAGCATGAGGGATGGACTAGCGGGAGGCGAGCAGTACTTC
D: TRBD2; size: NA; V: TRBV11-2; J: TRBJ2-1; CDR3: CASRRLAGGYNEQFF; DNA: TGTGCCAGCAGAAGACTAGCGGGGGGCTACAATGAGCAGTTCTTC
D: NA; size: once; V: TRBV9; J: TRBJ1-3; CDR3: CASSVGAAIGNTIYF; DNA: TGTGCCAGCAGCGTAGGGGCCGCGATTGGAAACACCATATATTTT
D: TRBD2; size: NA; V: TRBV5-1; J: TRBJ2-3; CDR3: CASMFVAGQDTDTQYF; DNA: TGCGCCAGCATGTTTGTAGCGGGCCAGGACACAGATACGCAGTATTTT
D: NA; size: NA; V: TRBV27; J: TRBJ1-2; CDR3: CASSLWGDNYGYTF; DNA: TGTGCCAGCAGTTTATGGGGGGATAACTATGGCTACACCTTC
D: NA; size: NA; V: TRBV6-5; J: TRBJ2-2; CDR3: CASATGQFITGELFF; DNA: TGTGCCTCCGCAACAGGCCAATTCATCACCGGGGAGCTGTTTTTT
D: TRBD1; size: NA; V: TRBV11-2; J: TRBJ2-7; CDR3: CASSLGQGGTYEQYF; DNA: TGTGCCAGCAGTTTGGGACAGGGCGGAACCTACGAGCAGTACTTC
D: NA; size: NA; V: TRBV25-1; J: TRBJ2-2; CDR3: CASSVSQGGTGELFF; DNA: TGTGCCAGCAGTGTAAGTCAGGGAGGCACCGGGGAGCTGTTTTTT
D: TRBD1; size: NA; V: TRBV6-2/TRBV6-3; J: TRBJ1-4; CDR3: CASSYRDRSYEKLFF; DNA: TGTGCCAGCAGTTACCGGGACAGGTCGTATGAAAAACTGTTTTTT
D: NA; size: once; V: TRBV2; J: TRBJ2-4; CDR3: CASSEPSLNIQYF; DNA: TGTGCCAGCAGTGAGCCTAGCTTGAACATTCAGTACTTC
D: NA; size: NA; V: TRBV13; J: TRBJ1-1; CDR3: CASSLGQGRTEAFF; DNA: TGTGCCAGCAGCTTAGGGCAGGGAAGGACTGAAGCTTTCTTT
D: TRBD2; size: NA; V: TRBV5-1; J: TRBJ2-1; CDR3: CASSLETGGRNEQFF; DNA: TGCGCCAGCAGCTTGGAGACGGGAGGAAGGAATGAGCAGTTCTTC
D: NA; size: NA; V: TRBV6-5; J: TRBJ2-3; CDR3: CASSYQAGLTDTQYF; DNA: TGTGCCAGCAGTTACCAGGCGGGCCTCACAGATACGCAGTATTTT
D: NA; size: NA; V: TRBV4-3; J: TRBJ2-1; CDR3: CASSQVYREEQFF; DNA: TGCGCCAGCAGCCAAGTATATCGGGAGGAGCAGTTCTTC
D: TRBD2; size: NA; V: TRBV6-5; J: TRBJ2-5; CDR3: CASRNVGGLGETQYF; DNA: TGTGCCAGCAGAAACGTTGGAGGACTAGGGGAGACCCAGTACTTC
D: TRBD2; size: NA; V: TRBV5-1; J: TRBJ2-3; CDR3: CASGYTGGWSDTQYF; DNA: TGCGCCAGCGGATACACGGGGGGTTGGTCAGATACGCAGTATTTT
D: TRBD2; size: NA; V: TRBV15; J: TRBJ2-1; CDR3: CATSIGTSGRLYNEQFF; DNA: TGTGCCACCAGTATCGGCACTAGCGGGAGGCTATACAATGAGCAGTTCTTC
D: TRBD1; size: many; V: TRBV2; J: TRBJ1-4; CDR3: CASRRDSQNEKLFF; DNA: TGTGCCAGCAGAAGGGACAGCCAAAATGAAAAACTGTTTTTT
D: NA; size: NA; V: TRBV19; J: TRBJ2-1; CDR3: CASSQAGPYYNEQFF; DNA: TGTGCCAGTAGTCAGGCGGGCCCCTACTACAATGAGCAGTTCTTC
D: TRBD1; size: NA; V: TRBV28; J: TRBJ2-3; CDR3: CASSTGGGYTDTQYF; DNA: TGTGCCAGCAGTACAGGGGGCGGCTACACAGATACGCAGTATTTT